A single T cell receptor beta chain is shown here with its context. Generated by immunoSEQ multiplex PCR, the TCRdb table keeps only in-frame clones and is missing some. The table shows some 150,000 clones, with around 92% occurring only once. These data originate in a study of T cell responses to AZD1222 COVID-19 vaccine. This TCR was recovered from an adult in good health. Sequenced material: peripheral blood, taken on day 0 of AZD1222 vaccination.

The CDR3 reads CASSIIPGEKLFF. DNA for the CDR3: TGTGCCAGCAGTATAATTCCGGGGGAAAAACTGTTTTTT. The V gene is TRBV5-4, the J gene TRBJ1-4; D is unresolved. Germline-derived CDR1 and CDR2 are SGHNT and YYREEE (reference sequence). V was pared by 5 bases and J by 8 bases, with 13 bases between. This CDR3 comprises 13 residues.